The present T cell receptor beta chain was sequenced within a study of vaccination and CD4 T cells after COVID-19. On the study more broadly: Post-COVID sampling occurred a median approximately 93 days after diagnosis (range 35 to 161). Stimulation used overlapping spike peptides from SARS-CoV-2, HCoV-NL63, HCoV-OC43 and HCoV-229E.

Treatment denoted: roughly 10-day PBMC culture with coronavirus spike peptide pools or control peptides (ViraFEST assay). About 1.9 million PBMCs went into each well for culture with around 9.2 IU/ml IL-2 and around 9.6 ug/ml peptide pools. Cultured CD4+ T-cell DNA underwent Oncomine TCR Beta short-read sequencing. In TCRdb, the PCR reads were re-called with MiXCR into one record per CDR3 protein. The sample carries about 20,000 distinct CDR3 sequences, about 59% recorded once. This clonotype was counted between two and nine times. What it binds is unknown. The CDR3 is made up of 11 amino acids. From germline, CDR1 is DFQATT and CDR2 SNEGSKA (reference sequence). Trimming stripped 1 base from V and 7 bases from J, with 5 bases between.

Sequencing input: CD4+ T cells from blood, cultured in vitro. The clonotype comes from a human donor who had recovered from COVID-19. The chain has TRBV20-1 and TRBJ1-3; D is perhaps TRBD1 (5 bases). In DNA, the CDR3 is TGCAGTGCTAGAGGGGGGAACACCATATATTTT. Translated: CSARGGNTIYF.